The rows below give T cell receptor beta chains drawn from one sample of a study of blood T cell repertoires in COVID-19. Produced via immunoSEQ multiplex PCR; TCRdb's table is partial and in-frame only. Of 200,000 to 250,000 clones in the sample, roughly 85% were seen once. Sequenced input: peripheral blood. The receptors were sampled from a woman between 18 and 30 years old with acute or convalescent COVID-19. The CDR3 runs from the conserved cysteine through the conserved F or W. A D gene is named only where the DNA matches it firmly. Clone size is shown for a subset of rows, as once, few, many or a class of expanded clone.

V,D,size,J,DNA,CDR3
TRBV9,-,once,TRBJ2-7,TGTGCCAGCAGCGTAGCGGGGTCGAGACCCCACCGACTCTACGAGCAGTACTTC,CASSVAGSRPHRLYEQYF
TRBV10-1,-,few,TRBJ2-3,TGCGCCAGCAGTGAGCACTATACAGATACGCAGTATTTT,CASSEHYTDTQYF
TRBV7-2,-,-,TRBJ2-5,TGTGCCAGCAGCTTAGATGGGACTACAGGGTCCCAGTACTTC,CASSLDGTTGSQYF
TRBV6-2/TRBV6-3,-,few,TRBJ1-2,TGTGCCAGCAGTTACGCAGATAACTATGGCTACACCTTC,CASSYADNYGYTF
TRBV7-2,-,-,TRBJ2-6,TGTGCCAGCAGCCCAGGGGCACCAAGGACTGGGGCCAACGTCCTGACTTTC,CASSPGAPRTGANVLTF
TRBV19,-,-,TRBJ1-2,TGTGCCAGTAGCGCCCAGGGGCCCTACTATGGCTACACCTTC,CASSAQGPYYGYTF
TRBV28,-,-,TRBJ2-3,TGTGCCAGCAGTGATACAGGCACAGATACGCAGTATTTT,CASSDTGTDTQYF
TRBV4-1,-,once,TRBJ2-1,TGCGCCAGCAGCCTGACACCCGACAGACAGTTCTTC,CASSLTPDRQFF
TRBV6-5,TRBD1,-,TRBJ2-7,TGTGCCAGCAGTTCACGACAGGGTTCGAGACAGTACTTC,CASSSRQGSRQYF
TRBV27,-,few,TRBJ2-1,TGTGCCAGCAGTTTATCGGTGAGGGAGGTCTACAATGAGCAGTTCTTC,CASSLSVREVYNEQFF
TRBV19,TRBD2,-,TRBJ2-7,TGTGCCAGTAGGAGGACTAGCGGGAGAGGCCACGAGCAGTACTTC,CASRRTSGRGHEQYF
TRBV27,-,-,TRBJ1-6,TGTGCCAGCAGGGAAGGGGGGGGTTATTATAATTCACCCCTCCACTTT,CASREGGGYYNSPLHF
TRBV5-4,TRBD2,-,TRBJ2-1,TGTGCCAGCAGCTCCTCTAGCGGCCTCTACAATGAGCAGTTCTTC,CASSSSSGLYNEQFF